The following is a T cell receptor (beta chain) sequence with its context. V lost 3 bases and J lost 6, with 2 bases in between. The CDR3 consists of 11 residues. CDR1 and CDR2 from the germline V gene are SGHVS and FQNEAQ. These data come from a study of long-term antiretroviral therapy in people with HIV. Researchers ran immunoSEQ v3.0 at survey level. TCRdb's copy holds only in-frame clones and misses some; the assay was immunoSEQ multiplex PCR. The sample consists of roughly 12,000 clones, 65% to 85% of them appearing once. The specimen comprised unsorted PBMCs, sampled 0.8 years before starting antiretroviral therapy. V gene TRBV7-8 combines with J gene TRBJ2-2; D is unresolved. The sequence was collected from a woman aged 40 to 49 with HIV. The CDR3 region has the DNA TGTGCCAGCAGCTTCCCCGGGGAGCTGTTTTTT. Translating it yields CASSFPGELFF.